What follows are 8 T cell receptor beta chains derived from one specimen sequenced in a study of OX40 agonist ivuxolimab in advanced cancers. TCRdb's table, derived via immunoSEQ multiplex PCR, lists solely in-frame clones and lacks some. The sample holds about 110,000 clones, about 92% seen once. Sequencing was performed on CD4+ or CD8+ T cells sorted from blood, taken in a trial of the OX40 agonist ivuxolimab. These receptors were taken from an adult with an advanced solid tumor such as melanoma, head and neck, liver or kidney cancer.

The V call is TRBV30, the J call TRBJ1-1; D gene unclear. The CDR3 spans 14 residues. Germline V gene data show CDR1 as GTSNPN and CDR2 as SVGIG (reference sequence). V shed 2 bases and J shed 1 base, with 11 bases lying between them. CDR3 sequence reads: CAWSPDFSNTEAFF. In DNA form, the CDR3 reads TGTGCCTGGAGTCCCGATTTCTCGAACACTGAAGCTTTCTTT.

This clone showed up just once. V and J are TRBV15 and TRBJ2-7; 10 nucleotides line up with TRBD1. The CDR3 runs 14 residues. Germline V gene lookup returns CDR1 LNHNV and CDR2 YYDKDF (reference sequence). V dropped 6 bases and J dropped 3; count of bases not matched to a gene: 5. CDR3 sequence (DNA): TGTGCCACCAGGGAGACAGGGGGCGGCTACGAGCAGTACTTC. Its protein product is CATRETGGGYEQYF.

The chain recombines TRBV11-3 with TRBJ2-3; D unclear. Germline CDR1 and CDR2: SGHNT and YENEEA. Trimming shortened V by 0 bases and J by 6 bases, and 7 bases separated the two germline ends. The length of the CDR3 is 13 residues. The chain's CDR3 is CASSLDGSDTQYF. DNA of the CDR3: TGTGCCAGCAGCTTAGACGGGTCTGATACGCAGTATTTT.

The chain links TRBV6-1 to TRBJ2-7, with D unresolved. Trimming took 5 bases from V and 5 from J, leaving 10 bases between them. The germline CDR1 and CDR2 sequences are MNHNS and SASEGT. The CDR3 runs to 12 residues. The CDR3 coding sequence is TGTGCCAGCAGTCCGGAATACCACGAGCAGTACTTC. It specifies CASSPEYHEQYF.

The V and J genes are TRBV6-1 and TRBJ2-7, with D unclear. Deletions cut 6 bases from V and 3 bases from J, with 12 bases between. The CDR3 covers 13 residues. Germline loops: CDR1 MNHNS, CDR2 SASEGT. CDR3 amino acids: CASRADGLYEQYF. The CDR3 DNA reads TGTGCCAGCAGAGCAGACGGCCTCTACGAGCAGTACTTC.

V gene TRBV7-9 combines with J gene TRBJ1-1, with 8 bases matching TRBD1. CDR1 SEHNR and CDR2 FQNEAQ come from the germline V gene (reference sequence). This CDR3 spans 17 amino acids. With 5 bases clipped from V and 4 bases from J, the junction kept 15 bases outside the gene matches. The CDR3 protein is CASSRTQGTGGSTEAFF. In DNA form, the CDR3 reads TGTGCCAGCAGCCGGACGCAAGGGACAGGTGGGTCCACTGAAGCTTTCTTT.

V gene TRBV4-3 combines with J gene TRBJ2-3; 13 bases are a match to TRBD2. The CDR3 extends over 15 amino acids. V lost 4 bases and J lost 4; bases outside the gene matches: 2. The germline V gene has CDR1 LGHNA and CDR2 YSLEER. The CDR3 loop reads CASSLTSGRADTQYF. The CDR3 DNA sequence: TGCGCCAGCAGCCTAACTAGCGGGAGGGCAGATACGCAGTATTTT.

This sequence joins TRBV18 and TRBJ2-5; TRBD2 aligns across 11 bases. J was trimmed by 2 bases and V by 6 bases; bases with no gene match: 5. CDR1 KGHSH and CDR2 LQKENI come from the germline V gene. The CDR3 covers 15 residues. The CDR3 region has the DNA TGTGCCAGCTCCCCTCTAGCGGGGGGACAAGAGACCCAGTACTTC. Translation gives CASSPLAGGQETQYF.